Below are 12 T cell receptor beta chains sequenced from a single sample in a study of CD4+ T cells in melanoma. The method was immunoSEQ multiplex PCR; TCRdb's version includes in-frame clones alone and lacks a portion of them. The sample contains about 120,000 clones, over 80% of which appear only once. The specimen was peripheral blood. These receptors were obtained from a human donor with melanoma.

The V call is TRBV30, the J call TRBJ1-1; 7 bases agree with TRBD1. The CDR3 extends over 16 amino acids. J was trimmed by 5 bases and V by 0 bases; bases with no gene match: 12. Looked up from germline, CDR1 is GTSNPN and CDR2 is SVGIG (reference sequence). The CDR3 DNA sequence: TGTGCCTGGAGTGTGGGGGGTAAAGGGGGCAATACTGAAGCTTTCTTT. It encodes CAWSVGGKGGNTEAFF.

V usage is TRBV4-3 and J usage is TRBJ2-7, with D perhaps TRBD1 (6 bases). The CDR3 is made up of 15 amino acids. From germline, CDR1 is LGHNA and CDR2 YSLEER. V was cut by 0 bases and J by 0 bases, with 9 bases left in between. Here the CDR3 reads CASSQDGQNSYEQYF. Here the CDR3 DNA reads TGCGCCAGCAGCCAAGATGGACAGAACTCCTACGAGCAGTACTTC.

The chain uses TRBV6-1 and TRBJ2-3; TRBD2 aligns across 13 bases. The CDR3 loop spans 16 amino acids. The germline V gene has CDR1 MNHNS and CDR2 SASEGT. The junction had 4 bases not matched to a gene; V was cut back by 3 bases and J by 4 bases. CDR3 sequence: CASSDRTSGSPDTQYF. The CDR3 DNA follows: TGTGCCAGCAGTGACAGGACTAGCGGGAGTCCAGATACGCAGTATTTT.

The chain has TRBV9 and TRBJ2-3; the D gene is possibly TRBD1 (5 bases). The CDR3 extends over 16 amino acids. Germline-derived CDR1 and CDR2 are SGDLS and YYNGEE. Trimming left V 3 bases short and J 1 base short, with 15 bases between. In DNA, the CDR3 is TGTGCCAGCAGCGCCGCAGGGCCTCCCCGCACAGATACGCAGTATTTT. Its protein product is CASSAAGPPRTDTQYF. Based on the CDR3 plus reference TRBV9 and TRBJ2-3, the full variable domain is DSGVTQTPKHLITATGQRVTLRCSPRSGDLSVYWYQQSLDQGLQFLIQYYNGEERAKGNILERFSAQQFPDLHSELNLSSLELGDSALYFCASSAAGPPRTDTQYFGPGTRLTVL.

The genes are TRBV4-2 and TRBJ2-1, with a tentative D call TRBD2 (5 bases). The CDR3 extends over 16 amino acids. The V and J ends lost 1 base and 2 bases respectively, with 12 bases between them. Germline assignment: CDR1 LGHNA and CDR2 YNFKEQ. CDR3 residues: CASSQAWGDTYNEQFF. The CDR3 DNA sequence: TGTGCCAGCAGCCAAGCCTGGGGAGATACCTACAATGAGCAGTTCTTC.

This chain uses TRBV5-1 with TRBJ2-5; 7 bases align to TRBD2. After removal of 1 base from V and 2 bases from J, the junction contained 8 bases not matched to a gene. CDR3 length: 16 amino acids. Germline CDR1 and CDR2: SGHRS and YFSETQ. The CDR3: CASSLLASGLQETQYF. CDR3 DNA: TGCGCCAGCAGCTTGCTGGCTAGCGGTTTACAAGAGACCCAGTACTTC.

This clone was seen a handful of times. The rearrangement links TRBV5-6 to TRBJ2-1, with D possibly being TRBD2 (7 bases). The CDR3 is 16 residues long. With 0 bases removed from V and 3 bases from J, the gap between germline ends came to 13 bases. From germline, CDR1 is SGHDT and CDR2 YYEEEE. The CDR3 DNA sequence: TGTGCCAGCAGCTTGGAAAGGGGGGGGGACTACAATGAGCAGTTCTTC. Its translation: CASSLERGGDYNEQFF.

This chain links TRBV9 with TRBJ2-7; possible D gene TRBD2, 6 bases. The V end lost 2 bases, the J end lost 6 bases, and 12 bases lay between the germline ends. Germline V gives CDR1 SGDLS, CDR2 YYNGEE. This CDR3 spans 13 amino acids. The CDR3 bases are TGTGCCAGCAGCGTGCGGGGAGGTAGCGAGCAGTACTTC. Its translation: CASSVRGGSEQYF.

This clone occurred once. V gene TRBV19 combines with J gene TRBJ2-1; 8 bases are shared with TRBD2. The V gene end was trimmed by 3 bases and the J gene end by 2 bases; junction bases not matched to a gene: 3. The germline V gene has CDR1 LNHDA and CDR2 SQIVND (reference sequence). The CDR3 loop spans 15 amino acids. The CDR3 loop is CASSIGGATYNEQFF. CDR3 sequence (DNA): TGTGCCAGTAGTATCGGGGGGGCTACCTACAATGAGCAGTTCTTC.

This chain joins TRBV7-9 and TRBJ2-5; weak D call: TRBD1 (6 bases). This CDR3 is 13 amino acids long. Germline V gene data show CDR1 as SEHNR and CDR2 as FQNEAQ (reference sequence). The germline V and J ends were trimmed by 7 bases and 1 base, with 10 bases remaining between them. In DNA form, the CDR3 reads TGTGCCAGCATCCGGGACACCCAAGAGACCCAGTACTTC. This translates into CASIRDTQETQYF. Complete variable domain (other parts from reference TRBV7-9 and TRBJ2-5): DTGVSQNPRHKITKRGQNVTFRCDPISEHNRLYWYRQTLGQGPEFLTYFQNEAQLEKSRLLSDRFSAERPKGSFSTLEIQRTEQGDSAMYLCASIRDTQETQYFGPGTRLLVL.

The rearrangement joins TRBV7-7 to TRBJ2-3; 11 positions match TRBD2. Germline V gene data show CDR1 as SSHAT and CDR2 as FNYEAQ (reference sequence). The CDR3 loop spans 14 amino acids. The V segment lost 8 bases and the J segment 0 bases; nucleotides outside the gene matches: 1. The CDR3 sequence: CASASGGSTDTQYF. The DNA for the CDR3 is TGTGCCAGCGCTAGCGGGGGGAGCACAGATACGCAGTATTTT.

The chain couples TRBV7-2 to TRBJ2-3; TRBD1 or TRBD2 may be the D gene (6 bases each). CDR1 is SGHTA, CDR2 FQGNSA, per germline. The CDR3 sequence is 16 residues long. V dropped 5 bases and J dropped 1 base, with 16 bases sitting between them. This CDR3 is CASSVHREAGTDTQYF. In nucleotides, the CDR3 is TGTGCCAGCAGCGTCCACAGGGAGGCAGGCACAGATACGCAGTATTTT.